This T cell receptor beta chain came from a study of T cell repertoires in cytomegalovirus infection. At the level of the study: Through public TCR beta signatures, both CMV infection and matching HLA type were indicated. The study, taken as a whole, reports: The ex vivo response showed dominance by HLA-C-restricted CMV-specific TCR beta clonotypes. There were carriers of CMV plus the relevant HLA, and cumulative public TCR beta family frequency identified them.

About this clonotype itself: Its antigen is not known.

A single record per CDR3 protein comes from TCRdb applying MiXCR to the reads. The profile shows 170,000 or so distinct CDR3 sequences, approximately 18% of them singletons. Source material: CD8+ T cells from PBMCs. The sequence was collected from a human donor in good health (CMV status not recorded). Some clones in this sample may be carry-over from other donors' samples.

The DNA for the CDR3 is TGTGCCAGCAGCTTAGCAGACGGTCCCTACAATGAGCAGTTCTTC. Protein: CASSLADGPYNEQFF. The V and J genes are TRBV7-2 and TRBJ2-1; D is undetermined. This CDR3 is built from 15 residues. The germline gives CDR1 SGHTA, CDR2 FQGNSA. Between the trimmed V and J ends, which lost 0 bases and 2 bases, there was a span of 8 bases.